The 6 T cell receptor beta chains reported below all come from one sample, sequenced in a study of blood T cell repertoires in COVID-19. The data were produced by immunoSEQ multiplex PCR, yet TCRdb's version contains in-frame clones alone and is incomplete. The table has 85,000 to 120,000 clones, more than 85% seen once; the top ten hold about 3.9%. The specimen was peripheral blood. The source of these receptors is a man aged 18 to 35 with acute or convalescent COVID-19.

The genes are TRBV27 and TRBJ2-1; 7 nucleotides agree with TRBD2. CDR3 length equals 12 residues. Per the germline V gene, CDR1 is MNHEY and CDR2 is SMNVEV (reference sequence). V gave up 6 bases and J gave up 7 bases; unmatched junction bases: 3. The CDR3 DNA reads TGTGCCAGCAGGGCGGGAGTAAATGAGCAGTTCTTC. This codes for CASRAGVNEQFF.

In DNA, the CDR3 is TGTGCCAGCAGACGCAAGACAGGGAGAGAGCAGTACTTC. Translated: CASRRKTGREQYF. V gene TRBV12-3 or TRBV12-4 combines with J gene TRBJ2-7, with 7 bases lining up with TRBD1. CDR3 size: 13 residues. With V trimmed by 6 bases and J by 7 bases, 9 bases remained unmatched.

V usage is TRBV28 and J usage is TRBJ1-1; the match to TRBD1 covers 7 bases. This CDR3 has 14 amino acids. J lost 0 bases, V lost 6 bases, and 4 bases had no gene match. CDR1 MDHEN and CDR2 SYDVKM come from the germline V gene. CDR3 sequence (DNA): TGTGCCAGCAGCCTAGACAGGGTGAACACTGAAGCTTTCTTT. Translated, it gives CASSLDRVNTEAFF.

This chain's CDR3 is CASSLRSADTEAFF. The CDR3 DNA reads TGCGCCAGCAGCTTAAGGTCCGCGGACACTGAAGCTTTCTTT. This sequence joins TRBV5-1 and TRBJ1-1; D is uncertain. CDR1 is SGHRS, CDR2 YFSETQ, per germline. V shed 2 bases and J shed 3 bases, with 11 bases lying between them. The CDR3 consists of 14 residues.

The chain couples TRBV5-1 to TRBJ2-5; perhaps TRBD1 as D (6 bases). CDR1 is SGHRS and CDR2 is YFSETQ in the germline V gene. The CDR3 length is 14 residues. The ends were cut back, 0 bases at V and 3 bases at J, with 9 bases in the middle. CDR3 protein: CASSLGAGEETQYF. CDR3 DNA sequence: TGCGCCAGCAGCTTGGGGGCAGGGGAAGAGACCCAGTACTTC. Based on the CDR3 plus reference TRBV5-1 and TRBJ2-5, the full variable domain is KAGVTQTPRYLIKTRGQQVTLSCSPISGHRSVSWYQQTPGQGLQFLFEYFSETQRNKGNFPGRFSGRQFSNSRSEMNVSTLELGDSALYLCASSLGAGEETQYFGPGTRLLVL.

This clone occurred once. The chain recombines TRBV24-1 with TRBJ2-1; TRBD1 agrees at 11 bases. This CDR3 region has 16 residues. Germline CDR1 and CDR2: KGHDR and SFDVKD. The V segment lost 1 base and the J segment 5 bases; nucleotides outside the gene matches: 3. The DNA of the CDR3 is TGTGCCACCAGTGATTTCGGACAGGGGGCCGACAATGAGCAGTTCTTC. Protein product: CATSDFGQGADNEQFF.